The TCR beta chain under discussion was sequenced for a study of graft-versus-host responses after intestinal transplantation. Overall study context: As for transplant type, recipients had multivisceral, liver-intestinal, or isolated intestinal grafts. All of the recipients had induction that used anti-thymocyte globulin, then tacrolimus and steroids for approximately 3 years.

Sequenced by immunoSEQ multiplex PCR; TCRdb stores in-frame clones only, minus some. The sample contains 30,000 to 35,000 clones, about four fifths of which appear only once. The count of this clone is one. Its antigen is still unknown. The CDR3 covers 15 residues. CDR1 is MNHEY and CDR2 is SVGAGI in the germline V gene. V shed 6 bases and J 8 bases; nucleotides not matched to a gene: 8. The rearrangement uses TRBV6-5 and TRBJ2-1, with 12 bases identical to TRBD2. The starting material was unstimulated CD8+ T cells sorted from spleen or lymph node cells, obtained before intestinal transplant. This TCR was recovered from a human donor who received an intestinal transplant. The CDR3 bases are TGTGCCAGCAGCCGACTAGCGGGAGAAACGGATGAGCAGTTCTTC. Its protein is CASSRLAGETDEQFF.